Listed below are T cell receptor beta chains from one sample, sequenced in a study of long-term antiretroviral therapy in people with HIV. Produced via immunoSEQ multiplex PCR; TCRdb's table is partial and in-frame only. There are more than 35,000 clones in the sample; 75% to 90% occur only once, and around 5% lies in the top ten. The sequencing here drew on unsorted PBMCs, taken 1.5 years after starting antiretroviral therapy. The receptors here all came from a man between 18 and 29 years old with HIV. Both conserved end residues are part of each CDR3. D genes are given only for firm matches. The listing skips clone size in some rows; elsewhere it reads once, few, many or a size class.

v_gene: TRBV10-3
d_gene: -
j_gene: TRBJ1-1
abundance: -
CDR3aa: CAISGQVLNTEAFF
CDR3nt: TGTGCCATCAGTGGACAGGTTCTGAACACTGAAGCTTTCTTT

v_gene: TRBV30
d_gene: TRBD1
j_gene: TRBJ2-4
abundance: -
CDR3aa: CAWSKTGVENIQYF
CDR3nt: TGTGCCTGGAGTAAAACAGGGGTAGAAAACATTCAGTACTTC

v_gene: TRBV5-1
d_gene: -
j_gene: TRBJ2-7
abundance: -
CDR3aa: CASSLGEGSYEQYF
CDR3nt: TGCGCCAGCAGCTTGGGAGAGGGCTCCTACGAGCAGTACTTC

v_gene: TRBV5-5
d_gene: -
j_gene: TRBJ2-1
abundance: few
CDR3aa: CASSLAGDRNEQFF
CDR3nt: TGTGCCAGCAGCTTGGCCGGCGATAGAAATGAGCAGTTCTTC

v_gene: TRBV7-2
d_gene: TRBD1
j_gene: TRBJ2-1
abundance: once
CDR3aa: CASSPGGGQGAYEQFF
CDR3nt: TGTGCCAGCAGCCCGGGAGGGGGACAGGGGGCCTATGAGCAGTTCTTC

v_gene: TRBV19
d_gene: -
j_gene: TRBJ2-1
abundance: -
CDR3aa: CASSIVITGVVGNEQFF
CDR3nt: TGTGCCAGTAGTATAGTCATCACGGGAGTGGTTGGTAATGAGCAGTTCTTC

v_gene: TRBV19
d_gene: TRBD2
j_gene: TRBJ2-5
abundance: -
CDR3aa: CASTPRTSGGETQYF
CDR3nt: TGTGCCAGTACCCCAAGGACTAGCGGGGGTGAGACCCAGTACTTC

v_gene: TRBV15
d_gene: -
j_gene: TRBJ2-7
abundance: few
CDR3aa: CATSRATPHEQYF
CDR3nt: TGTGCCACCAGCAGAGCAACCCCTCACGAGCAGTACTTC

v_gene: TRBV2
d_gene: TRBD1
j_gene: TRBJ1-2
abundance: few
CDR3aa: CASRGQQANYGYTF
CDR3nt: TGTGCCAGCAGGGGACAGCAAGCGAACTATGGCTACACCTTC

v_gene: TRBV14
d_gene: -
j_gene: TRBJ2-7
abundance: -
CDR3aa: CASSQFSYEQYF
CDR3nt: TGTGCCAGCAGCCAGTTTTCCTACGAGCAGTACTTC

v_gene: TRBV7-9
d_gene: -
j_gene: TRBJ2-3
abundance: -
CDR3aa: CASLRLGDTQYF
CDR3nt: TGTGCCAGCCTCCGACTCGGAGATACGCAGTATTTT

v_gene: TRBV19
d_gene: TRBD1
j_gene: TRBJ2-6
abundance: -
CDR3aa: CASSIDLLGTASGANVLTF
CDR3nt: TGTGCCAGTAGTATAGATCTATTAGGGACAGCCTCTGGGGCCAACGTCCTGACTTTC

v_gene: TRBV2
d_gene: TRBD2
j_gene: TRBJ2-2
abundance: few
CDR3aa: CASSAAGGDTGELFF
CDR3nt: TGTGCCAGCAGTGCGGCGGGAGGGGACACCGGGGAGCTGTTTTTT

v_gene: TRBV19
d_gene: -
j_gene: TRBJ2-1
abundance: -
CDR3aa: CASSRGRYEQFF
CDR3nt: TGTGCCAGTAGTAGAGGGCGGTATGAGCAGTTCTTC

v_gene: TRBV7-9
d_gene: -
j_gene: TRBJ2-7
abundance: -
CDR3aa: CASSLGVGLYEQYF
CDR3nt: TGTGCCAGCAGCTTGGGAGTTGGGCTCTACGAGCAGTACTTC

v_gene: TRBV28
d_gene: -
j_gene: TRBJ2-7
abundance: -
CDR3aa: CASSPGIKYEQYF
CDR3nt: TGTGCCAGCAGCCCAGGGATTAAGTACGAGCAGTACTTC

v_gene: TRBV27
d_gene: -
j_gene: TRBJ2-7
abundance: -
CDR3aa: CASKRGRSSYEQYF
CDR3nt: TGTGCCAGCAAAAGGGGCAGGTCCTCCTACGAGCAGTACTTC

v_gene: TRBV7-2
d_gene: TRBD2
j_gene: TRBJ2-7
abundance: -
CDR3aa: CASTRAVRLAGDEQYF
CDR3nt: TGTGCCAGCACCCGTGCAGTGCGACTAGCGGGAGATGAGCAGTACTTC

v_gene: TRBV27
d_gene: -
j_gene: TRBJ1-2
abundance: -
CDR3aa: CASYGLYGYTF
CDR3nt: TGTGCCAGCTATGGCCTCTATGGCTACACCTTC

v_gene: TRBV9
d_gene: -
j_gene: TRBJ2-1
abundance: -
CDR3aa: CASSVDGGLVVEQFF
CDR3nt: TGTGCCAGCAGCGTAGACGGGGGGCTAGTCGTTGAGCAGTTCTTC

v_gene: TRBV23-1
d_gene: TRBD2
j_gene: TRBJ2-2
abundance: medium-sized
CDR3aa: CASRPKYDLAGVHTGELFF
CDR3nt: TGCGCCAGCAGACCGAAATACGACTTAGCGGGAGTTCACACCGGGGAGCTGTTTTTT

v_gene: TRBV6-5
d_gene: TRBD2
j_gene: TRBJ2-7
abundance: once
CDR3aa: CASEPGTSPYEQYF
CDR3nt: TGTGCCAGCGAGCCCGGGACTAGTCCCTACGAGCAGTACTTC

v_gene: TRBV19
d_gene: TRBD1
j_gene: TRBJ1-4
abundance: -
CDR3aa: CATSRGVQNEKLFF
CDR3nt: TGTGCCACCAGCAGGGGGGTCCAAAATGAAAAACTGTTTTTT

v_gene: TRBV29-1
d_gene: -
j_gene: TRBJ2-1
abundance: -
CDR3aa: CSVVVRVGEQFF
CDR3nt: TGCAGCGTTGTAGTGCGGGTCGGTGAGCAGTTCTTC

v_gene: TRBV10-2
d_gene: TRBD2
j_gene: TRBJ2-5
abundance: -
CDR3aa: CASSATSWETQYF
CDR3nt: TGCGCCAGCAGTGCGACTAGCTGGGAGACCCAGTACTTC

v_gene: TRBV19
d_gene: -
j_gene: TRBJ2-2
abundance: -
CDR3aa: CASRTTGSTGELFF
CDR3nt: TGTGCCAGCAGGACTACAGGGAGCACCGGGGAGCTGTTTTTT

v_gene: TRBV20-1
d_gene: -
j_gene: TRBJ2-7
abundance: few
CDR3aa: CSVWGNEQYF
CDR3nt: TGCAGTGTGTGGGGTAACGAGCAGTACTTC

v_gene: TRBV6-5
d_gene: -
j_gene: TRBJ2-2
abundance: -
CDR3aa: CASTGRDLWVGELFF
CDR3nt: TGTGCCAGCACCGGTCGGGACTTGTGGGTCGGGGAGCTGTTTTTT

v_gene: TRBV28
d_gene: -
j_gene: TRBJ2-7
abundance: -
CDR3aa: CASSALSGDGEQYF
CDR3nt: TGTGCCAGCAGTGCCCTTAGCGGTGATGGGGAGCAGTACTTC

v_gene: TRBV9
d_gene: TRBD2
j_gene: TRBJ2-7
abundance: -
CDR3aa: CASSVGGGRVHEQYF
CDR3nt: TGTGCCAGCAGCGTAGGAGGCGGGAGAGTACACGAGCAGTACTTC

v_gene: TRBV6-5
d_gene: -
j_gene: TRBJ1-2
abundance: few
CDR3aa: CASSYGIEVRYGYTF
CDR3nt: TGTGCCAGCAGTTACGGGATCGAGGTCCGCTATGGCTACACCTTC

v_gene: TRBV7-9
d_gene: -
j_gene: TRBJ2-5
abundance: -
CDR3aa: CASSQLPGAGAASETQYF
CDR3nt: TGTGCCAGCAGCCAACTCCCTGGCGCGGGCGCTGCATCCGAGACCCAGTACTTC

v_gene: TRBV28
d_gene: -
j_gene: TRBJ1-1
abundance: once
CDR3aa: CASSLQGSEAFF
CDR3nt: TGTGCCAGCAGTTTACAGGGCTCTGAAGCTTTCTTT

v_gene: TRBV5-6
d_gene: -
j_gene: TRBJ1-1
abundance: -
CDR3aa: CASSLATATEAFF
CDR3nt: TGTGCCAGCAGCTTGGCCACCGCCACTGAAGCTTTCTTT

v_gene: TRBV27
d_gene: TRBD1
j_gene: TRBJ1-1
abundance: once
CDR3aa: CASSLSGQGASTEAFF
CDR3nt: TGTGCCAGCAGCTTAAGCGGACAGGGAGCGAGCACTGAAGCTTTCTTT

v_gene: TRBV18
d_gene: -
j_gene: TRBJ2-7
abundance: -
CDR3aa: CASSLRLDEQYF
CDR3nt: TGTGCCAGCTCACTCCGACTCGACGAGCAGTACTTC

v_gene: TRBV6-5
d_gene: -
j_gene: TRBJ1-4
abundance: -
CDR3aa: CASSLPGGEKLFF
CDR3nt: TGTGCCAGCAGTCTGCCGGGGGGTGAAAAACTGTTTTTT

v_gene: TRBV18
d_gene: -
j_gene: TRBJ1-4
abundance: -
CDR3aa: CASSPGRVEKLFF
CDR3nt: TGTGCCAGCTCACCAGGCAGGGTGGAAAAACTGTTTTTT

v_gene: TRBV18
d_gene: -
j_gene: TRBJ2-1
abundance: -
CDR3aa: CASSLEGEQFF
CDR3nt: TGTGCCAGCTCACTTGAGGGTGAGCAGTTCTTC

v_gene: TRBV7-2
d_gene: -
j_gene: TRBJ1-5
abundance: -
CDR3aa: CASSGSKARDSNQPQHF
CDR3nt: TGTGCCAGCAGCGGTAGTAAGGCCCGGGACAGCAATCAGCCCCAGCATTTT

v_gene: TRBV14
d_gene: -
j_gene: TRBJ1-5
abundance: -
CDR3aa: CASSLNGPEGNQPQHF
CDR3nt: TGTGCCAGCAGCCTTAACGGACCCGAAGGAAATCAGCCCCAGCATTTT

v_gene: TRBV11-2
d_gene: -
j_gene: TRBJ2-7
abundance: -
CDR3aa: CASSLFSGLAGEQYF
CDR3nt: TGTGCCAGCAGCTTATTTTCGGGCCTGGCGGGGGAGCAGTACTTC

v_gene: TRBV6-1
d_gene: TRBD2
j_gene: TRBJ2-3
abundance: -
CDR3aa: CASSALAGDAPDTQYF
CDR3nt: TGTGCCAGCAGTGCCCTAGCGGGAGATGCCCCAGATACGCAGTATTTT

v_gene: TRBV6-6
d_gene: -
j_gene: TRBJ2-7
abundance: -
CDR3aa: CASSTRGSYEQYF
CDR3nt: TGTGCCAGCAGTACCCGGGGCTCCTACGAGCAGTACTTC

v_gene: TRBV4-3
d_gene: -
j_gene: TRBJ2-3
abundance: -
CDR3aa: CASSKSVRDTQYF
CDR3nt: TGCGCCAGCAGTAAGAGTGTCCGGGATACGCAGTATTTT